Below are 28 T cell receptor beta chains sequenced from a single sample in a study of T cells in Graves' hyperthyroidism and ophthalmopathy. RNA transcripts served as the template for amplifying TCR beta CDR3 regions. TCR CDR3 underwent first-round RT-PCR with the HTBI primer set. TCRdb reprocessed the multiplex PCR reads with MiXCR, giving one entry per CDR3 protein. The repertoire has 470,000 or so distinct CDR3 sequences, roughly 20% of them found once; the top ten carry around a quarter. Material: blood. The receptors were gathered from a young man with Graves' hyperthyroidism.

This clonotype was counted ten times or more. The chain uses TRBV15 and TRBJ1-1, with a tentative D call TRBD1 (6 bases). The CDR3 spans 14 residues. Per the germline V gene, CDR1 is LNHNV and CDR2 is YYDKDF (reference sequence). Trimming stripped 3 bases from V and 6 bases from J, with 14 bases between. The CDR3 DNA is TGTGCCACCAGCAGTTCAGGGGAATGGGCTGAAGCTTTCTTT. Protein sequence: CATSSSGEWAEAFF.

The CDR3 DNA sequence: TGCAGCGTAGGACAGGGACAAGAGACCCAGTACTTC. Its translation: CSVGQGQETQYF. V is TRBV29-1 and J is TRBJ2-5, with 8 bases identical to TRBD1. V lost 6 bases, J lost 2 bases, and 2 bases stayed unmatched. Per germline, CDR1 SQVTM and CDR2 ANQGSEA. This CDR3 spans 12 amino acids.

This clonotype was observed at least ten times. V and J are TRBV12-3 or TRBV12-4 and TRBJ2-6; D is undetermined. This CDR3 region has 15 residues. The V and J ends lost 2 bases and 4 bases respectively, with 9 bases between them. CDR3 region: CASSLSRSGANVLTF. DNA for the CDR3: TGTGCCAGCAGTTTAAGCAGGTCCGGGGCCAACGTCCTGACTTTC.

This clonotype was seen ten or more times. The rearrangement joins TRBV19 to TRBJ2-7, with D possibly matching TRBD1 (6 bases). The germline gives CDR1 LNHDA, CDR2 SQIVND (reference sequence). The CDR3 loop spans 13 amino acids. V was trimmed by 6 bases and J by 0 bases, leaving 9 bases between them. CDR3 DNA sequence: TGTGCCAGTAGGGAACAGGGCTCCTACGAGCAGTACTTC. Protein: CASREQGSYEQYF.

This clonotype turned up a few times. DNA for the CDR3: TGTGCCAGCAGTTTTACAAACACCGGGGAGCTGTTTTTT. This translates into CASSFTNTGELFF. J is TRBJ2-2 and V is TRBV27; D remains unclear. V was clipped by 3 bases and J by 2 bases, with 4 bases between them. The CDR3 sequence is 13 residues long. Per the germline V gene, CDR1 is MNHEY and CDR2 is SMNVEV (reference sequence).

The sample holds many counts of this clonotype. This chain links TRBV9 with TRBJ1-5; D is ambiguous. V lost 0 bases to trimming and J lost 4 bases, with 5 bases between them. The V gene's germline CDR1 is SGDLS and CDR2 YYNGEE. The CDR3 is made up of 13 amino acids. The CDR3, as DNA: TGTGCCAGCAGCGTAGCCCCAAATCAGCCCCAGCATTTT. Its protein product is CASSVAPNQPQHF.

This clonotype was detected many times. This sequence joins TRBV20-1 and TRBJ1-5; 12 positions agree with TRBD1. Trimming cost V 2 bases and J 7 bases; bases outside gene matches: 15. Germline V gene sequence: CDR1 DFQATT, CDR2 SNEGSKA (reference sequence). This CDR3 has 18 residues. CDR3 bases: TGCAGTGCTAGATCCGTTGGGACAGGGGGCTCTTCTACGCAGCCCCAGCATTTT. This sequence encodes CSARSVGTGGSSTQPQHF.

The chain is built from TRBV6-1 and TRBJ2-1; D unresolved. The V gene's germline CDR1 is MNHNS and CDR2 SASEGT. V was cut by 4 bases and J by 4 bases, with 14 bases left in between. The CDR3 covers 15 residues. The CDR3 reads CASSASGARYNEQFF. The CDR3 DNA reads TGTGCCAGCAGTGCTTCAGGTGCCAGGTACAATGAGCAGTTCTTC.

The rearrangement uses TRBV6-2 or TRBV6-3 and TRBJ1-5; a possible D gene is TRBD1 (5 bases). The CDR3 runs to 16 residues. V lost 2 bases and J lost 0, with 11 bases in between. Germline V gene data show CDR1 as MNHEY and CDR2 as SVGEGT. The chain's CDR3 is CASSYASQGSNQPQHF. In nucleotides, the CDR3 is TGTGCCAGCAGTTACGCTTCTCAGGGTAGCAATCAGCCCCAGCATTTT.

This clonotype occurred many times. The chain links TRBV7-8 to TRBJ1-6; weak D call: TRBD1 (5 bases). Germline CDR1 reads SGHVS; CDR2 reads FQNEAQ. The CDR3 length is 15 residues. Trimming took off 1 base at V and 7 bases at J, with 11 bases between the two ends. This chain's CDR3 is CASSLEGTTNSPLHF. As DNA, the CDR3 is TGTGCCAGCAGCTTAGAGGGGACGACAAATTCACCCCTCCACTTT.

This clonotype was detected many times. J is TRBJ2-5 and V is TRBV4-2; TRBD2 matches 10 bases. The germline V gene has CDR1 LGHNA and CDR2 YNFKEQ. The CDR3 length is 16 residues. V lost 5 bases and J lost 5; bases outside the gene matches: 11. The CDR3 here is CASSIGLAASDETQYF. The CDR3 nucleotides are TGTGCCAGCAGCATCGGACTAGCGGCCTCTGATGAGACCCAGTACTTC.

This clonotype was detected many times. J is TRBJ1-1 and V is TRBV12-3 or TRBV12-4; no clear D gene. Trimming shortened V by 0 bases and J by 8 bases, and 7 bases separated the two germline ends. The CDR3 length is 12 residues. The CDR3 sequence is CASSLAPKEAFF. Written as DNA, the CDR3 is TGTGCCAGCAGTTTAGCCCCGAAGGAAGCTTTCTTT.

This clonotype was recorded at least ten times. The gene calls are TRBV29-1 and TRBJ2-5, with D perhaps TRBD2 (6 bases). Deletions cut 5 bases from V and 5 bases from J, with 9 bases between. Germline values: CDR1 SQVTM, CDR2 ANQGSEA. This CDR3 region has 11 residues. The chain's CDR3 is CSVSAGETQYF. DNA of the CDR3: TGCAGCGTTTCGGCGGGGGAGACCCAGTACTTC.

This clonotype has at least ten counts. In nucleotides, the CDR3 is TGTGCCAGCAGTGTCAACAGGGACGTCTATGGCTACACCTTC. This sequence encodes CASSVNRDVYGYTF. This chain joins TRBV27 and TRBJ1-2; D is perhaps TRBD1 (6 bases). The CDR3 consists of 14 residues. V was shortened by 5 bases and J by 4 bases, with 14 bases between the two germline ends. CDR1 is MNHEY, CDR2 SMNVEV, per germline (reference sequence).

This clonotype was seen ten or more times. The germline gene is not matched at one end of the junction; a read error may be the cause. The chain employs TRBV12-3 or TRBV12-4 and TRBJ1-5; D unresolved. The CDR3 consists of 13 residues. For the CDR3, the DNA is TGTGCCTGCAGTTTCAGCGGTGGTCAGCCCCAGCATTTT. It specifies CACSFSGGQPQHF.

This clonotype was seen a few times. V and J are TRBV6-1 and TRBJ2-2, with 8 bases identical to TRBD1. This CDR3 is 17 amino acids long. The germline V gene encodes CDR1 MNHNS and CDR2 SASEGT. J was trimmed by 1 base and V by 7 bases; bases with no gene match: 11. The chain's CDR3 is CASKFQGANMNTGELFF. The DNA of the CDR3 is TGTGCCAGCAAATTCCAGGGGGCGAATATGAACACCGGGGAGCTGTTTTTT.

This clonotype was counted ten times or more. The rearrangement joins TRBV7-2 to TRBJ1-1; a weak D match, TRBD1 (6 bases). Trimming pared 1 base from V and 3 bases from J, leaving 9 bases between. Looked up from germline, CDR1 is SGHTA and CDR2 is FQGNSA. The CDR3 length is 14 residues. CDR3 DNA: TGTGCCAGCAGCTTAGGGGGGGCCTACACTGAAGCTTTCTTT. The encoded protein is CASSLGGAYTEAFF.

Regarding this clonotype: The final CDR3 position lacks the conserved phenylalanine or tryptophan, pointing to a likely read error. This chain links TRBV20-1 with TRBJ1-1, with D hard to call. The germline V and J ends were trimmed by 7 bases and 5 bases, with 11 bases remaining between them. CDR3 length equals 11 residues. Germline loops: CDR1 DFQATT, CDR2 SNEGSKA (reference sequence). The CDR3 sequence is CSEGLETEAFL. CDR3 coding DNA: TGCAGTGAGGGCCTTGAAACTGAAGCTTTCCTT.

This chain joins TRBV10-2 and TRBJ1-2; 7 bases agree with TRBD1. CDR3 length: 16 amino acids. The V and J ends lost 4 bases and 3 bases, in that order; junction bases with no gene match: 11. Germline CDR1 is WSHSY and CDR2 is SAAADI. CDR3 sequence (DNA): TGCGCCAGCAGTGGTGGGACAGATCCCACAGACTATGGCTACACCTTC. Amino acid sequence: CASSGGTDPTDYGYTF.

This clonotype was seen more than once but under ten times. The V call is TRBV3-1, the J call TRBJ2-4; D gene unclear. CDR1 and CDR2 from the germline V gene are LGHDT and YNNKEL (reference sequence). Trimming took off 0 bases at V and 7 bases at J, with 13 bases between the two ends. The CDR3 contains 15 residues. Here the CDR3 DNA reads TGTGCCAGCAGCCAAGATTTTTCCAAGGAGAACATTCAGTACTTC. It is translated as CASSQDFSKENIQYF.

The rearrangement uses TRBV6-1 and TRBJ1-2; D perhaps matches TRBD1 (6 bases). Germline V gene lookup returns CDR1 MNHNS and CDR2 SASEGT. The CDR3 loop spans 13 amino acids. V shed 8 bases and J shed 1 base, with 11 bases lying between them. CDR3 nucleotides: TGTGCCAGCGACAACAGGGATAACTATGGCTACACCTTC. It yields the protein CASDNRDNYGYTF.

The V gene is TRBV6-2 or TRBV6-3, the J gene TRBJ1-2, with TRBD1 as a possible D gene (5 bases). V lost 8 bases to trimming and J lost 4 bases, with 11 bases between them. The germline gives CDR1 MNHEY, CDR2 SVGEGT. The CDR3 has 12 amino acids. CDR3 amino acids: CASQDSFYGYTF. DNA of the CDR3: TGTGCCAGCCAAGACAGTTTCTATGGCTACACCTTC.

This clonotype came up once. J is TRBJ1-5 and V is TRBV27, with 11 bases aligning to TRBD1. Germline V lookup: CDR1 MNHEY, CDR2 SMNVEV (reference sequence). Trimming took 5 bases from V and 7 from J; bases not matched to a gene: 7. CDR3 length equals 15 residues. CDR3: CASSVGQGAFQPQHF. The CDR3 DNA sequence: TGTGCCAGCAGTGTCGGACAGGGGGCATTCCAGCCCCAGCATTTT.

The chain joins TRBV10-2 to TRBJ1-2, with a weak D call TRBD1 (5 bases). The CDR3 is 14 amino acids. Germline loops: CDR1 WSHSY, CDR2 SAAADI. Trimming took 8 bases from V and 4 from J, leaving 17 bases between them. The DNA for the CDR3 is TGCGCCAGCGGGACGTTTGCTGGAGGCTATGGCTACACCTTC. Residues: CASGTFAGGYGYTF.

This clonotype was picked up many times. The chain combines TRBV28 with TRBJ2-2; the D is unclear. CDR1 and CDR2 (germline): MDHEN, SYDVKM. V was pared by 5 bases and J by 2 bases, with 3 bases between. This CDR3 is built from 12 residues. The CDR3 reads CASSKNTGELFF. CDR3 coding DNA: TGTGCCAGCAGTAAAAACACCGGGGAGCTGTTTTTT.

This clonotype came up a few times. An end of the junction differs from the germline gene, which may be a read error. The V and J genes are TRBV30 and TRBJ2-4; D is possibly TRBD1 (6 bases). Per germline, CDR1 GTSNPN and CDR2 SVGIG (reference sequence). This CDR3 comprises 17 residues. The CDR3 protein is CAWSRPTGPGAKNIKYF. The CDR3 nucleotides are TGTGCCTGGAGTAGACCAACAGGGCCAGGGGCCAAAAACATTAAGTACTTC.

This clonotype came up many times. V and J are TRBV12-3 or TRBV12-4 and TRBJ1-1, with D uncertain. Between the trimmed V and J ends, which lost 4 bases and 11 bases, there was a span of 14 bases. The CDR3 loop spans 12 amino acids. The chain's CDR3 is CASSSTVDGAFF. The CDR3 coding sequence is TGTGCCAGCAGTTCCACCGTGGACGGGGCTTTCTTT.

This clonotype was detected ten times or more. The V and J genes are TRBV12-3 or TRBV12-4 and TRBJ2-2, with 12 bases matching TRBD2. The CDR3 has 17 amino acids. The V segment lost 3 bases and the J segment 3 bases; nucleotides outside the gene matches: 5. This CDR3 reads CASSLSLAGGYTGELFF. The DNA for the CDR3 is TGTGCCAGCAGTTTGTCGCTAGCGGGGGGGTACACCGGGGAGCTGTTTTTT.